Detailed here is one T cell receptor (beta chain). Its specificity is not known. This CDR3 has 16 residues. Trimming took 5 bases from V and 0 from J, leaving 16 bases between them. CDR1 and CDR2 from the germline V gene are SEHNR and FQNEAQ (reference sequence). These data come from a study of cytomegalovirus exposure and HLA in healthy donors. Study observations and caveats: The study found most TCR sequences rare, yet found some public TCRs in many donors.

In the PCR, 60 Vbeta and 13 Jbeta primers were used. The method was immunoSEQ multiplex PCR; TCRdb's version includes in-frame clones alone and lacks a portion of them. The profile shows about 130,000 clones, roughly two thirds of them singletons. The sequenced material came from PBMCs. This receptor was taken from a man aged 30 to 45 in good health and CMV-seropositive. V usage is TRBV7-9 and J usage is TRBJ1-2; no reliable D call. This CDR3 is CASSPRRGLTNYGYTF. The DNA of the CDR3 is TGTGCCAGCAGCCCCCGAAGAGGCCTCACTAACTATGGCTACACCTTC.